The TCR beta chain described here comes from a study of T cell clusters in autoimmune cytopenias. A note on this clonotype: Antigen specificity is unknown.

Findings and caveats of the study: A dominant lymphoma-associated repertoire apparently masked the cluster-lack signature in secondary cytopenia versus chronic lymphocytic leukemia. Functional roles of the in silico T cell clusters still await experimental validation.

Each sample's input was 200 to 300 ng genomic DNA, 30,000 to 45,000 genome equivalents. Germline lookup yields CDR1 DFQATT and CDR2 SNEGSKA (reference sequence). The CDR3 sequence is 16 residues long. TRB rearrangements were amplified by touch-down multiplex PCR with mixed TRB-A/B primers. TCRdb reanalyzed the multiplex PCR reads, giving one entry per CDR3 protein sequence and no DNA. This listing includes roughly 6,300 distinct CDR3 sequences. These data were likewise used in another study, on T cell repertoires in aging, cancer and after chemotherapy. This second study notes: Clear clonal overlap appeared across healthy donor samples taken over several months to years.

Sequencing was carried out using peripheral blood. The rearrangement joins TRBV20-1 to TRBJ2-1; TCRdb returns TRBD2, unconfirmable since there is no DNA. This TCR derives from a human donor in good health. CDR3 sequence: CSARDRASGNYNEQFF.